The clone carrying this T cell receptor (beta chain) has ten or more counts. Its antigen is unknown. This sample is part of a study of CD8+CD57+ T cells in acquired aplastic anemia. Study-wide points: Any difference that existed in CD8+ Simpson's diversity between patients and controls was not significant.

The CDR3 has 14 amino acids. The germline V gene encodes CDR1 SGHVS and CDR2 FQNEAQ. Trimming stripped 1 base from V and 2 bases from J, with 7 bases between. Genomic DNA templated the TCR beta VDJ and CDR3 profiling. Each CDR3 protein is one row after TCRdb ran MiXCR on the reads. This sample has more than 150,000 distinct CDR3 sequences, with approximately 52% found just once. By flow cytometry, patients selected for sequencing had shown an expansion of CD8+CD57+ cells. This receptor was identified in a human donor with aplastic anemia. V and J are TRBV7-8 and TRBJ2-3; D possibly corresponds to TRBD1 (5 bases). Input material: sorted CD4+, CD8+, or CD8+CD57+ T cells (not recorded which) from PBMCs. The chain's CDR3 is CASSLGGPTDTQYF. CDR3 DNA sequence: TGTGCCAGCAGCTTAGGGGGCCCCACAGATACGCAGTATTTT.